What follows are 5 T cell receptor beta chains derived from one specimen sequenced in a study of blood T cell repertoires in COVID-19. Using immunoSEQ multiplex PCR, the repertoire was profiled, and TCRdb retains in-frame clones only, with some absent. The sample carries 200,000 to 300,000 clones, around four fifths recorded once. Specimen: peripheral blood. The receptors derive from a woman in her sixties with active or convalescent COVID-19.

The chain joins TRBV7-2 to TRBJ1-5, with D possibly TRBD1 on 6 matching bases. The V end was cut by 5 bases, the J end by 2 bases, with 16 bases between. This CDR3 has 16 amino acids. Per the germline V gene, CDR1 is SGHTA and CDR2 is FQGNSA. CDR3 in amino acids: CASSPGEGGGNQPQHF. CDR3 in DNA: TGTGCCAGCAGCCCCGGGGAGGGGGGGGGCAATCAGCCCCAGCATTTT. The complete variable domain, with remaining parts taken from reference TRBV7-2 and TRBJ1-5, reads GAGVSQSPSNKVTEKGKDVELRCDPISGHTALYWYRQSLGQGLEFLIYFQGNSAPDKSGLPSDRFSAERTGGSVSTLTIQRTQQEDSAVYLCASSPGEGGGNQPQHFGDGTRLSIL.

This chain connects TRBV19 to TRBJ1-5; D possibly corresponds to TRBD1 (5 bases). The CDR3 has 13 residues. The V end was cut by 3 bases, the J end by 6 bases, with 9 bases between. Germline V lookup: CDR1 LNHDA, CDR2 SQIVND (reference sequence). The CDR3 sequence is CASSMGTRQPQHF. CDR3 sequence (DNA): TGTGCCAGTAGTATGGGGACTCGTCAGCCCCAGCATTTT.

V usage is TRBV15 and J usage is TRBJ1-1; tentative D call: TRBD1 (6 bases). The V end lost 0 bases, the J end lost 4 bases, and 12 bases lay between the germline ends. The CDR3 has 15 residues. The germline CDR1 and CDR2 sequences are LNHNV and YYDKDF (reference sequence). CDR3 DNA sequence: TGTGCCACCAGCAGAGATCCACAGGGCCCCACTGAAGCTTTCTTT. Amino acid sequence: CATSRDPQGPTEAFF.

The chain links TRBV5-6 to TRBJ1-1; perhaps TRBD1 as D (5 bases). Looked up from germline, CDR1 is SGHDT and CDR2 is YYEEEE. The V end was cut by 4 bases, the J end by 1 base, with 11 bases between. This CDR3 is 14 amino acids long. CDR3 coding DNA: TGTGCCAGCAGCATACTCGACAGGAACACTGAAGCTTTCTTT. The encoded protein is CASSILDRNTEAFF.

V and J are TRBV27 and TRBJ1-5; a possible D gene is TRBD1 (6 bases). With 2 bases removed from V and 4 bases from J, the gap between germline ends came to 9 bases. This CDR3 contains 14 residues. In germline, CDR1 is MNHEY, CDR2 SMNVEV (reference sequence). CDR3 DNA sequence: TGTGCCAGCAGTTTAGGGGACACTAATCAGCCCCAGCATTTT. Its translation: CASSLGDTNQPQHF.